This T cell receptor beta chain is drawn from a study of regulatory T cells in long-lasting Graves disease. The time point denotes: newly diagnosed GD, antithyroid drugs for less than 3 months. Following extraction of RNA from PBMCs, that RNA was used to make the TCR library. Graves' disease diagnosis followed American Thyroid Association guidelines. The patient group derived from an endocrinology department in Xi'an, China. This clonotype appeared a few times. Construction of the TCR beta libraries employed iRepertoire HTBI primers in conjunction with Arm-PCR of CDR3 regions. TCRdb reprocessed the multiplex PCR reads via MiXCR and lists one record per CDR3 protein. Of about 220,000 distinct CDR3 sequences in the sample, around a fifth were seen once. The CDR3 is 13 residues long. CDR1 and CDR2 from the germline V gene are KGHDR and SFDVKD. V trimming: 5 bases; J trimming: 2 bases; junction bases outside the gene matches: 2.

This sample was shared with a second study, whose subject was T cells in Graves' hyperthyroidism and ophthalmopathy. That publication notes: A set of HTBI primers served as the primers for a first-round RT-PCR of the TCR CDR3. The model anticipated ophthalmopathy a median approximately six months pre-onset.

This clonotype was obtained from a woman in her thirties with Graves disease. This rearrangement joins TRBV24-1 to TRBJ2-7, with 7 bases aligning to TRBD2. The sequencing here drew on peripheral blood mononuclear cells (PBMCs), taken at new diagnosis, from a patient treated with antithyroid drugs. In nucleotides, the CDR3 is TGTGCCACCAGTGCCCGGGGGGCCTACGAGCAGTACTTC. This gives the protein CATSARGAYEQYF.